A single sample is the source of the 10 T cell receptor beta chains below, sequenced in a study of tumor and adjacent non-tumor tissue in lung cancer. The library came from three nested PCR rounds adapted from ARM-PCR protocols. Via MiXCR, TCRdb re-called the multiplex PCR reads, giving one row per CDR3 protein. Among 80,000 to 130,000 distinct CDR3 sequences listed, about 60% were seen once. The template was RNA from unsorted bulk tissue. Distant lung tissue was collected more than 3 cm away from the tumor edge. Sequenced material: distant non-tumor lung tissue. The receptors here all came from a man aged 25 to 45 with non-small cell lung cancer.

Remarks on this clonotype: In this CDR3 the conserved last residue, phenylalanine or tryptophan, is missing, so a read error is likely. Here the CDR3 DNA reads TGTGCCAGCAGCTTAGATCGGGGACGCGACTACGAGCAGTACTTG. Residues: CASSLDRGRDYEQYL. The chain joins TRBV11-2 to TRBJ2-7; either TRBD1 or TRBD2 may fit D (5 bases each). Per the germline V gene, CDR1 is SGHAT and CDR2 is FQNNGV. This CDR3 is 15 amino acids long. With 0 bases removed from V and 3 bases from J, the gap between germline ends came to 12 bases.

By proportion, this clonotype is medium-sized. The V call is TRBV20-1, the J call TRBJ2-5; 8 bases align to TRBD1. The CDR3 totals 15 residues. V lost 6 bases to trimming and J lost 5 bases; unmatched junction nucleotides: 14. Germline values: CDR1 DFQATT, CDR2 SNEGSKA (reference sequence). For the CDR3, the DNA is TGCAGTGCAAGCCCAATCAGGGGGCGCGGTGAGACCCAGTACTTC. Translation: CSASPIRGRGETQYF.

For this clonotype: One end of the junction fails to match germline, which may point to a read error. The chain has TRBV4-2 and TRBJ2-7; maybe TRBD1 (6 bases). CDR1 and CDR2 from the germline V gene are LGHNA and YNFKEQ. This CDR3 region has 16 residues. The CDR3 protein is CASSQGSITTGCEQYF. Here the CDR3 DNA reads TGTGCCAGTAGCCAAGGATCCATCACCACAGGGTGCGAGCAGTACTTC.

Note on this clonotype: A much larger clone lies one base from this, so it may be a read error. The genes are TRBV6-1 and TRBJ2-6; no firm D call. V was shortened by 7 bases and J by 0 bases, with 10 bases between the two germline ends. There are 15 residues in the CDR3. Per germline, CDR1 MNHNS and CDR2 SASEGT. The CDR3 DNA reads as TGTGCCAGCATGATAGGGAACTCTGGGGCCAACGTCCTGACTTTC. Encoded protein: CASMIGNSGANVLTF.

V and J are TRBV11-2 and TRBJ2-3, with D possibly TRBD1 on 5 matching bases. The DNA end is a closer match to TRBJ1-5, so the J assignment may be wrong. Germline assignment: CDR1 SGHAT and CDR2 FQNNGV. The CDR3 is 12 residues long. This CDR3 is CASSAGALWQHF. The CDR3 DNA is TGTGCCAGCAGCGCTGGGGCTTTGTGGCAGCATTTT.

To note about this clonotype: Likely a read error: the CDR3 ends without its conserved phenylalanine or tryptophan. The J gene is TRBJ2-7, the V gene TRBV20-1; D might be TRBD1 (6 bases). The CDR3 is 16 amino acids. Germline CDR1 reads DFQATT; CDR2 reads SNEGSKA (reference sequence). The CDR3: CSAGDFFVGQPNEQYL. As DNA, the CDR3 is TGCAGTGCTGGAGATTTTTTTGTCGGACAGCCCAACGAGCAGTACCTC.

About this clonotype: A much larger clonotype is one base distant, so this may be a read error. The V and J genes are TRBV5-6 and TRBJ1-6; 8 nucleotides align to TRBD1. Germline lookup yields CDR1 SGHDT and CDR2 YYEEEE. The CDR3 totals 13 residues. The CDR3 DNA reads TGTGCCAGCTTCCGACAGGGGACTTCATCCCTCCACTTT. This translates into CASFRQGTSSLHF.

The rearrangement uses TRBV29-1 and TRBJ2-1; 7 nucleotides align to TRBD2. From germline, CDR1 is SQVTM and CDR2 ANQGSEA. The CDR3 contains 16 residues. The CDR3 sequence: CRALGLPGSSYNEQFF. Here the CDR3 DNA reads TGCAGAGCTTTGGGACTACCGGGTAGCTCCTACAATGAGCAGTTCTTC.

This clonotype was picked up a small number of times. A single base separates this from a much larger clone, so it may be a read error. The chain links TRBV4-2 to TRBJ1-6; the match to TRBD1 covers 9 bases. This CDR3 is built from 14 residues. The trim removed 4 bases at V and 7 bases at J, leaving 2 bases unmatched. The germline V gene has CDR1 LGHNA and CDR2 YNFKEQ. CDR3 amino acids: CASSRGTGNSPLHF. CDR3 DNA sequence: TGTGCCAGCAGCCGAGGGACAGGGAATTCACCCCTCCACTTT.

This clonotype was observed at least ten times. This chain connects TRBV6-5 to TRBJ2-7; 11 nucleotides line up with TRBD2. Looked up from germline, CDR1 is MNHEY and CDR2 is SVGAGI. The CDR3 is made up of 14 amino acids. The junction had 5 bases not matched to a gene; V was cut back by 4 bases and J by 6 bases. CDR3 bases: TGTGCCAGCAGTTTTAGCGGGGGGGTGGTCGAGCAGTACTTC. This gives the protein CASSFSGGVVEQYF.